This record covers a single T cell receptor beta chain. The data stem from a study of blood T cell repertoires in COVID-19. Overall study context: The United States, Italy and Spain supplied acute and convalescent COVID-19 samples. The cDNA or gDNA used as material had been derived from T cells, B-cell-depleted T cells, or PBMCs.

Per the original methods: For nucleated cells, counts were estimated from reference gene primer amplification. Using immunoSEQ multiplex PCR, the repertoire was profiled, and TCRdb retains in-frame clones only, with some absent. That table supplies the V and J calls and clone size; D and trimming were determined from the DNA. The repertoire has under 95,000 clones, less than 90% of them found once; the top ten carry around a sixth. Looked up from germline, CDR1 is SNHLY and CDR2 is FYNNEI. Trimming pared 4 bases from V and 9 bases from J, leaving 10 bases between. The CDR3 sequence is 13 residues long.

This TCR came from a woman aged 80 or over with acute or convalescent COVID-19. The V gene is TRBV2, the J gene TRBJ1-6, with D tentatively TRBD1 (5 bases). Sample: peripheral blood. Written as DNA, the CDR3 is TGTGCCAGCAGTGGGGGCAGGGCTTCACCCCTCCACTTT. As protein: CASSGGRASPLHF. The full variable domain, its missing parts supplied by reference TRBV2 and TRBJ1-6, is EPEVTQTPSHQVTQMGQEVILRCVPISNHLYFYWYRQILGQKVEFLVSFYNNEISEKSEIFDDQFSVERPDGSNFTLKIRSTKLEDSAMYFCASSGGRASPLHFGNGTRLTVT.